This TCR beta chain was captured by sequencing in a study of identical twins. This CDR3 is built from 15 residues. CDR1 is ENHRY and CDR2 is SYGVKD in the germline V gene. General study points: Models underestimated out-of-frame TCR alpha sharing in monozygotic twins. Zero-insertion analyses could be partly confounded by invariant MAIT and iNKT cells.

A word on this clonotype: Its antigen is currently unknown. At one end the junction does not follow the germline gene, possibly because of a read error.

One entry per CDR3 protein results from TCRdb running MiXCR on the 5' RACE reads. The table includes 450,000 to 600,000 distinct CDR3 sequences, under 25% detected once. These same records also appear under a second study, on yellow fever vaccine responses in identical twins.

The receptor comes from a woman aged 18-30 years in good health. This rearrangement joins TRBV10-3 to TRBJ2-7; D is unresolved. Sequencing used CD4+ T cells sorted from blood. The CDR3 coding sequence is TGTGCCATCAGTGACTCGAGAGACATTTCCTACGAGCAGCACTTC. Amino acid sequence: CAISDSRDISYEQHF.